What follows are 19 T cell receptor beta chains derived from one specimen sequenced in a study of CD8 T cells in Susac syndrome. cDNA came from about 0.51 to 1 ug RNA primed by random hexamers. MiXCR, applied by TCRdb to the immunoSEQ multiplex PCR reads, yields one record per CDR3 protein. The table has roughly 150,000 distinct CDR3 sequences, approximately 95% seen once. The sequencing sample was made of CD4+ T cells from PBMCs. The receptor set was obtained from a human donor with Susac syndrome.

The CDR3 reads CASSPGGVIEAFF. The CDR3, as DNA: TGTGCCAGCAGTCCCGGGGGAGTGATTGAAGCTTTCTTT. The V and J genes are TRBV3-1 and TRBJ1-1, with a tentative D call TRBD1 (5 bases). V dropped 6 bases and J dropped 7 bases, with 15 bases sitting between them. The CDR3 has 13 residues. Germline loops: CDR1 LGHDT, CDR2 YNNKEL (reference sequence).

The chain is built from TRBV5-1 and TRBJ1-1; 8 bases are shared with TRBD1. The germline V gene encodes CDR1 SGHRS and CDR2 YFSETQ. After removal of 3 bases from V and 4 bases from J, the junction contained 5 bases not matched to a gene. The CDR3 covers 14 residues. This chain's CDR3 is CASSSRTGGTEAFF. The DNA for the CDR3 is TGCGCCAGCAGCTCCCGAACAGGGGGCACTGAAGCTTTCTTT.

This sequence joins TRBV20-1 and TRBJ2-5; no definite D call. Germline CDR1 DFQATT, CDR2 SNEGSKA (reference sequence). The CDR3 consists of 13 residues. Trimming took off 6 bases at V and 2 bases at J, with 13 bases between the two ends. CDR3 amino acids: CSAPLPVQETQYF. CDR3 bases: TGCAGTGCCCCCCTCCCGGTTCAAGAGACCCAGTACTTC.

The V and J genes are TRBV3-1 and TRBJ1-2; 10 nucleotides align to TRBD1. The CDR3 runs 14 residues. Germline lookup yields CDR1 LGHDT and CDR2 YNNKEL (reference sequence). With 3 bases clipped from V and 8 bases from J, the junction kept 6 bases outside the gene matches. As DNA, the CDR3 is TGTGCCAGCAGCCAGAACGGACAGGGGGTAGGCTACACCTTC. Protein product: CASSQNGQGVGYTF. The variable domain in full, with the rest retrieved from reference TRBV3-1 and TRBJ1-2, is DTAVSQTPKYLVTQMGNDKSIKCEQNLGHDTMYWYKQDSKKFLKIMFSYNNKELIINETVPNRFSPKSPDKAHLNLHINSLELGDSAVYFCASSQNGQGVGYTFGSGTRLTVV.

CDR3 coding DNA: TGTGCCAGCAGCAAACCTTACGGGGCCTCCTACGAGCAGTACTTC. Translated: CASSKPYGASYEQYF. The V gene is TRBV5-5, the J gene TRBJ2-7; D possibly matches TRBD1 or TRBD2 (5 bases each). This CDR3 is 15 amino acids long. V lost 4 bases and J 0 bases, leaving 14 bases between the germline ends. CDR1 and CDR2 from the germline V gene are SGHKS and YYEKEE (reference sequence).

The rearrangement links TRBV20-1 to TRBJ2-5; D gene uncertain. Germline assignment: CDR1 DFQATT and CDR2 SNEGSKA (reference sequence). This CDR3 contains 13 residues. V dropped 3 bases and J dropped 2 bases, with 10 bases sitting between them. DNA of the CDR3: TGCAGTGCTAGGGTGGTCTTGCAAGAGACCCAGTACTTC. This sequence encodes CSARVVLQETQYF.

The chain joins TRBV11-2 to TRBJ2-7; the D call may be TRBD1 or TRBD2 (5 bases each). The CDR3 length is 15 residues. V was shortened by 0 bases and J by 8 bases, with 17 bases between the two germline ends. The germline V gene encodes CDR1 SGHAT and CDR2 FQNNGV. This chain's CDR3 is CASSLDSVQAPKQYF. The CDR3 DNA sequence: TGTGCCAGCAGCTTAGATAGCGTACAGGCGCCTAAGCAGTACTTC.

The V gene is TRBV9, the J gene TRBJ1-6; D is undetermined. The CDR3 consists of 15 residues. V was shortened by 0 bases and J by 0 bases, with 4 bases between the two germline ends. Germline lookup yields CDR1 SGDLS and CDR2 YYNGEE. In DNA, the CDR3 is TGTGCCAGCAGCGTAGGGGGCTCCTATAATTCACCCCTCCACTTT. Translated: CASSVGGSYNSPLHF.

V usage is TRBV5-1 and J usage is TRBJ2-7; D gene uncertain. The V gene lost 6 bases and the J gene lost 0 bases, with 16 bases spanning the gap. Looked up from germline, CDR1 is SGHRS and CDR2 is YFSETQ. This CDR3 region has 15 residues. This CDR3 is CASTPAFYRSYEQYF. The DNA of the CDR3 is TGCGCCAGCACCCCTGCGTTCTACCGCTCCTACGAGCAGTACTTC.

The rearrangement joins TRBV5-1 to TRBJ1-5, with 7 bases that match TRBD1. V dropped 3 bases and J dropped 6; count of bases not matched to a gene: 12. CDR1 and CDR2 from the germline V gene are SGHRS and YFSETQ. This CDR3 spans 16 amino acids. CDR3 amino acids: CASSSVPTGLGQPQHF. In DNA, the CDR3 is TGCGCCAGCAGCTCGGTCCCGACAGGGTTGGGTCAGCCCCAGCATTTT. The full variable domain, completed using reference TRBV5-1 and TRBJ1-5, is KAGVTQTPRYLIKTRGQQVTLSCSPISGHRSVSWYQQTPGQGLQFLFEYFSETQRNKGNFPGRFSGRQFSNSRSEMNVSTLELGDSALYLCASSSVPTGLGQPQHFGDGTRLSIL.

CDR3: CASSLAIAGTGANVLTF. For the CDR3, the DNA is TGTGCCAGCAGCTTGGCCATAGCGGGAACTGGGGCCAACGTCCTGACTTTC. J is TRBJ2-6 and V is TRBV5-6; 8 nucleotides match TRBD2. CDR1 and CDR2 from the germline V gene are SGHDT and YYEEEE. The CDR3 covers 17 residues. V lost 0 bases and J lost 2; bases outside the gene matches: 4.

This chain connects TRBV20-1 to TRBJ1-5, with 7 bases identical to TRBD1. The V gene's germline CDR1 is DFQATT and CDR2 SNEGSKA (reference sequence). The length of the CDR3 is 13 residues. J gave up 3 bases and V 6 bases, and 5 bases lay outside the gene matches. CDR3 sequence (DNA): TGCAGTGCCAAAGGACAGGACAATCAGCCCCAGCATTTT. This encodes CSAKGQDNQPQHF.

The chain recombines TRBV19 with TRBJ2-1; D gene uncertain. The CDR3 has 17 residues. The V gene lost 7 bases and the J gene lost 6 bases, with 25 bases spanning the gap. Looked up from germline, CDR1 is LNHDA and CDR2 is SQIVND (reference sequence). The CDR3 nucleotides read TGTGCCAGTACACCCTTCAGTGGAATCTTAGGGCTCAATGAGCAGTTCTTC. Amino acids: CASTPFSGILGLNEQFF. Full variable domain (outside the CDR3, taken from reference TRBV19 and TRBJ2-1): DGGITQSPKYLFRKEGQNVTLSCEQNLNHDAMYWYRQDPGQGLRLIYYSQIVNDFQKGDIAEGYSVSREKKESFPLTVTSAQKNPTAFYLCASTPFSGILGLNEQFFGPGTRLTVL.

The CDR3 is CASRKLAGARTDTQYF. DNA of the CDR3: TGTGCCAGCAGGAAACTAGCGGGGGCCCGCACAGATACGCAGTATTTT. The gene calls are TRBV12-3 or TRBV12-4 and TRBJ2-3; TRBD2 matches 11 bases. The CDR3 runs to 16 residues. V lost 6 bases to trimming and J lost 1 base; unmatched junction nucleotides: 6.

CDR3 protein: CASSVLAGTNEQFF. The CDR3 DNA follows: TGTGCCAGCAGTGTACTAGCGGGAACCAATGAGCAGTTCTTC. This chain connects TRBV2 to TRBJ2-1; 10 nucleotides match TRBD2. The V and J ends lost 4 bases and 6 bases, in that order; junction bases with no gene match: 3. Germline values: CDR1 SNHLY, CDR2 FYNNEI. CDR3 length: 14 amino acids.

V usage is TRBV2 and J usage is TRBJ2-1; unclear D gene. V lost 6 bases and J 5 bases, leaving 8 bases between the germline ends. CDR1 and CDR2 (germline): SNHLY, FYNNEI. The CDR3 has 12 amino acids. CDR3 amino acids: CASRVGNNEQFF. The CDR3 DNA is TGTGCCAGCAGGGTAGGAAACAATGAGCAGTTCTTC.

The genes are TRBV12-3 or TRBV12-4 and TRBJ2-5; maybe TRBD1 (6 bases). The V end was cut by 3 bases, the J end by 5 bases, with 10 bases between. The CDR3 sequence is 13 residues long. The CDR3 is CASSFRGTETQYF. The CDR3 region has the DNA TGTGCCAGCAGTTTCAGGGGTACGGAGACCCAGTACTTC.

The chain recombines TRBV4-1 with TRBJ2-7; 7 positions match TRBD1. Looked up from germline, CDR1 is MGHRA and CDR2 is YSYEKL. The V and J ends lost 2 bases and 2 bases, in that order; junction bases with no gene match: 6. The CDR3 sequence is 15 residues long. The CDR3 bases are TGCGCCAGCAGCCAACCCCGGGACAGACCCTACGAGCAGTACTTC. Its protein is CASSQPRDRPYEQYF.

The chain links TRBV12-3 or TRBV12-4 to TRBJ2-1; D may be TRBD1 (6 bases). The ends were cut back, 6 bases at V and 3 bases at J, with 9 bases in the middle. The CDR3 spans 13 residues. This chain's CDR3 is CASSPDSYNEQFF. The DNA of the CDR3 is TGTGCCAGCAGCCCGGACAGCTACAATGAGCAGTTCTTC.